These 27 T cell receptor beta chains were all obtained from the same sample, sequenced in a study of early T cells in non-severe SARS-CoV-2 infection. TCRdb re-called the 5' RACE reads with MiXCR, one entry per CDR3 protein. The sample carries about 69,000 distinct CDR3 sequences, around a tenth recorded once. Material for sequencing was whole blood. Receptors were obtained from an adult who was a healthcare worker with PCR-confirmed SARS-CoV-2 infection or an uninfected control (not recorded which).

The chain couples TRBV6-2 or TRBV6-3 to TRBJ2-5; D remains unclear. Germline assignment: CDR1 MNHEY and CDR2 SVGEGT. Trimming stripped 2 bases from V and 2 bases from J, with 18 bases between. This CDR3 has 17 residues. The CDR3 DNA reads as TGTGCCAGCAGTTACGGTATAACGGCAGGTCGGCAAGAGACCCAGTACTTC. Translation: CASSYGITAGRQETQYF.

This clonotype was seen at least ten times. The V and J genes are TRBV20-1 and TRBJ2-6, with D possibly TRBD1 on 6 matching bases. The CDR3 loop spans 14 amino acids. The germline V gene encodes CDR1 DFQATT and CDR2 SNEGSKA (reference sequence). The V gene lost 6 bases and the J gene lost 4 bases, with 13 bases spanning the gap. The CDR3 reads CSARTGSGANVLTF. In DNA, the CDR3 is TGCAGTGCCCGCACAGGGTCCGGGGCCAACGTCCTGACTTTC.

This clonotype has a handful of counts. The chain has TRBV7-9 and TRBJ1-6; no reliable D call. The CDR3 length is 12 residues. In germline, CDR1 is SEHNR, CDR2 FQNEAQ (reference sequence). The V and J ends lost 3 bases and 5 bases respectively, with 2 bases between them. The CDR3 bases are TGTGCCAGCAGCTTCAATAATTCACCCCTCCACTTT. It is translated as CASSFNNSPLHF.

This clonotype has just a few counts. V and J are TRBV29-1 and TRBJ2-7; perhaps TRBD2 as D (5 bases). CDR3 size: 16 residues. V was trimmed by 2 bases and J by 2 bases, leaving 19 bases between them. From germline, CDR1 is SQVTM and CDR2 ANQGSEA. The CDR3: CSVETGGPGKAYEQYF. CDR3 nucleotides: TGCAGCGTTGAAACCGGAGGTCCGGGGAAGGCCTACGAGCAGTACTTC.

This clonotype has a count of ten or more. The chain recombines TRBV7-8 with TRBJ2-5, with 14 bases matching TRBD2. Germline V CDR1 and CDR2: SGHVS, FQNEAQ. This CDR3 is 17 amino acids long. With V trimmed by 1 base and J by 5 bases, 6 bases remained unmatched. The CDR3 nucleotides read TGTGCCAGCAGCTTAGTGGGGACTAGCGGGAGTACGGAGACCCAGTACTTC. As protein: CASSLVGTSGSTETQYF.

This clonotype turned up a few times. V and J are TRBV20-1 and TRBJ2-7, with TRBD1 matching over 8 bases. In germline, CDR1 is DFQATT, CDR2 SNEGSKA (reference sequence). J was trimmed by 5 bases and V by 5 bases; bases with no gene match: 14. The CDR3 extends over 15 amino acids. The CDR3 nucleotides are TGCAGTGCTCACGCAAGAGACAGGGGCACGGACGAGCAGTACTTC. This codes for CSAHARDRGTDEQYF.

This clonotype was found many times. This CDR3 reads CASSLGTGGVGEQFF. The CDR3, as DNA: TGTGCCAGCAGCTTGGGGACAGGGGGTGTCGGTGAGCAGTTCTTC. The chain recombines TRBV7-7 with TRBJ2-1; 11 nucleotides agree with TRBD1. V was clipped by 3 bases and J by 9 bases; unmatched bases: 7. Germline V gives CDR1 SSHAT, CDR2 FNYEAQ (reference sequence). This CDR3 region has 15 residues. Using reference TRBV7-7 and TRBJ2-1 for the parts outside the CDR3, the full variable domain is GAGVSQSPRYKVTKRGQDVTLRCDPISSHATLYWYQQALGQGPEFLTYFNYEAQPDKSGLPSDRFSAERPEGSISTLTIQRTEQRDSAMYRCASSLGTGGVGEQFFGPGTRLTVL.

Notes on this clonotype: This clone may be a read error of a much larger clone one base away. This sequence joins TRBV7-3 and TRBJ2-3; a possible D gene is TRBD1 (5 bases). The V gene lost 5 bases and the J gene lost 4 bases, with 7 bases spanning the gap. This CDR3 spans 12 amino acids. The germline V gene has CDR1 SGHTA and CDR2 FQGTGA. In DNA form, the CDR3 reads TGTGCCAGCAGCCAAGGGGCAGATACGCAGTATTTT. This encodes CASSQGADTQYF.

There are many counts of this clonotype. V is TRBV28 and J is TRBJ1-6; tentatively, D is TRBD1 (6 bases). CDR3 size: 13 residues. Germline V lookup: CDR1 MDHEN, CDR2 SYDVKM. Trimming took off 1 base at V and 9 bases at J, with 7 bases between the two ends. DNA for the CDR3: TGTGCCAGCAGTTTATCACAGGGTTCACCCCTCCACTTT. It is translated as CASSLSQGSPLHF.

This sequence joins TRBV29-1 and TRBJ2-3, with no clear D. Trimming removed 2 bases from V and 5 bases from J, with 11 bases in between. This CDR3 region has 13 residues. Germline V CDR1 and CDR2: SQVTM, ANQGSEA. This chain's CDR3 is CSVEPSTEDTQYF. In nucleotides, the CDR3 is TGCAGCGTTGAACCATCAACCGAAGATACGCAGTATTTT.

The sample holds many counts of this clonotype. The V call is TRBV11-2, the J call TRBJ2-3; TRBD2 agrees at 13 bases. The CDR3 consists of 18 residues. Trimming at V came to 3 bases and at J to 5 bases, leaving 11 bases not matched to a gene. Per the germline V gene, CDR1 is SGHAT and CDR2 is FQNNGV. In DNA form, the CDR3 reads TGTGCCAGCAGCTTCCGGTTGGGAGGACTAGCGGGAGAAGATACGCAGTATTTT. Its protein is CASSFRLGGLAGEDTQYF.

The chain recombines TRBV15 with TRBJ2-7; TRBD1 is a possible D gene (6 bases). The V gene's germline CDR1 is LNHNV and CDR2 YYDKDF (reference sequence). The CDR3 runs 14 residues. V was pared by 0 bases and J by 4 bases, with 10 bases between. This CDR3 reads CATSRDLDRYEQYF. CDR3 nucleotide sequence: TGTGCCACCAGCAGAGATCTGGACAGATACGAGCAGTACTTC. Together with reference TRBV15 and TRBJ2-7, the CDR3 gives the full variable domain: DAMVIQNPRYQVTQFGKPVTLSCSQTLNHNVMYWYQQKSSQAPKLLFHYYDKDFNNEADTPDNFQSRRPNTSFCFLDIRSPGLGDTAMYLCATSRDLDRYEQYFGPGTRLTVT.

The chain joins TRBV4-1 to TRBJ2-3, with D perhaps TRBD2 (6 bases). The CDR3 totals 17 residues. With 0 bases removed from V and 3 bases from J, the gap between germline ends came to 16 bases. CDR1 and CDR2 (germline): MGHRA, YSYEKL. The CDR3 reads CASSQDPTRPFTDTQYF. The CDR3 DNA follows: TGCGCCAGCAGCCAAGATCCGACTAGACCTTTTACAGATACGCAGTATTTT.

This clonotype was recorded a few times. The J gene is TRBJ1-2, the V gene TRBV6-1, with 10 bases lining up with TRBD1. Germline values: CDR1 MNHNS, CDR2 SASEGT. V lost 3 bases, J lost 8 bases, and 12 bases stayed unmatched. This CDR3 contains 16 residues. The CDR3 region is CASSDPSPGQGMGYTF. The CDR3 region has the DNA TGTGCCAGCAGTGACCCATCCCCGGGACAGGGGATGGGCTACACCTTC.

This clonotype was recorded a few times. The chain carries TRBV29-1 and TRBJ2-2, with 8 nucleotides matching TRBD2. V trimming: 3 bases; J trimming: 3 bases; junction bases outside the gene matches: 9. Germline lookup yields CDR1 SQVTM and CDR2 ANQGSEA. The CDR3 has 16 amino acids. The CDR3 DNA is TGCAGCGTTGAGGGGTCCAGCGGGAGTTACACCGGGGAGCTGTTTTTT. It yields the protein CSVEGSSGSYTGELFF.

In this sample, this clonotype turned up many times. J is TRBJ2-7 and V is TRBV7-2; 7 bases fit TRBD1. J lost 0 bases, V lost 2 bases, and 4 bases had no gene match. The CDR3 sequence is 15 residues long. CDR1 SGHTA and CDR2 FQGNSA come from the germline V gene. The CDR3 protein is CASSLKGTASYEQYF. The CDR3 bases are TGTGCCAGCAGCTTAAAAGGGACAGCCTCCTACGAGCAGTACTTC.

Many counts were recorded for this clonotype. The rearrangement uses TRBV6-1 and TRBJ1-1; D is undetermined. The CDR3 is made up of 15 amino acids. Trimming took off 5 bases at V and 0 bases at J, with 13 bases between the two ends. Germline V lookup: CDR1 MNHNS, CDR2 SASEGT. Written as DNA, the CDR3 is TGTGCCAGCAGTCCCCGGGAAGGGATGAACACTGAAGCTTTCTTT. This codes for CASSPREGMNTEAFF.

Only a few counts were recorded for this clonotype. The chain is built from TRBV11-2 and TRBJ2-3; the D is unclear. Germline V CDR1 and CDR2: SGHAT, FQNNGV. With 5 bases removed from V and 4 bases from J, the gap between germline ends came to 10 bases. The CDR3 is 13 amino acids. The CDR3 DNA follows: TGTGCCAGCAGCCCGATCACCGCAGATACGCAGTATTTT. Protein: CASSPITADTQYF.

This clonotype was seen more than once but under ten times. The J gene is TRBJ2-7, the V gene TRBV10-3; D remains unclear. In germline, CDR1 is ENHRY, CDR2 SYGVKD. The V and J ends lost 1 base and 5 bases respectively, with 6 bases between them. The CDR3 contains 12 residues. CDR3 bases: TGTGCCATCAGTGAGTATAGGGACGAGCAGTACTTC. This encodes CAISEYRDEQYF.

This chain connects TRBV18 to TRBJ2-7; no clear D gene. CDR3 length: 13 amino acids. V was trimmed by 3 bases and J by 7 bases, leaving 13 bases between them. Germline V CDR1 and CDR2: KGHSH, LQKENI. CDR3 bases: TGTGCCAGCTCACCCGGTTCGGGTTGGGAGCAGTACTTC. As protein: CASSPGSGWEQYF.

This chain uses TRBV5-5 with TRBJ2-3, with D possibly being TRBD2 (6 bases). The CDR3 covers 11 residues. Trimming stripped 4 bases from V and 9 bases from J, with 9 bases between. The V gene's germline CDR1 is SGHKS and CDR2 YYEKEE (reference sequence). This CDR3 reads CASSHGGTQYF. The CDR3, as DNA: TGTGCCAGCAGCCACGGAGGGACGCAGTATTTT.

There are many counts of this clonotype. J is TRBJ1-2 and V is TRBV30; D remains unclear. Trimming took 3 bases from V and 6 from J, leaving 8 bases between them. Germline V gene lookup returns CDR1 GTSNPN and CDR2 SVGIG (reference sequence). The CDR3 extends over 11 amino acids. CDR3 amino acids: CAWRSGDGYTF. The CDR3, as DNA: TGTGCCTGGAGGTCTGGCGATGGCTACACCTTC.

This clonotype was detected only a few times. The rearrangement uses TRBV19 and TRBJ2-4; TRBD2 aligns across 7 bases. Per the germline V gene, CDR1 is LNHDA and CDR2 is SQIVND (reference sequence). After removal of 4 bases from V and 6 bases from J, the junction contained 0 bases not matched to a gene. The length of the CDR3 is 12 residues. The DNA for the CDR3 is TGTGCCAGTAGTACGGGGGGAAACATTCAGTACTTC. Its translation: CASSTGGNIQYF.

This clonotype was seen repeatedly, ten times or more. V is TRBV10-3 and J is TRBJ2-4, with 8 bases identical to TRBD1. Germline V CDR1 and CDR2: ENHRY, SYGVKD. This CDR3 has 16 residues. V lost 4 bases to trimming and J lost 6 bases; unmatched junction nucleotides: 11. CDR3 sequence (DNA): TGTGCCATCAGTGCGGAGGCAGGGGGCGCGTCAAACATTCAGTACTTC. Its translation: CAISAEAGGASNIQYF.

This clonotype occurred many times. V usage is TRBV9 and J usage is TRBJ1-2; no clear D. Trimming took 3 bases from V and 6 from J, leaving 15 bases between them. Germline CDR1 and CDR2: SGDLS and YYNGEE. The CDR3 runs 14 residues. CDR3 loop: CASSATMGGHGYTF. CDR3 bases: TGTGCCAGCAGCGCCACGATGGGAGGGCATGGCTACACCTTC.

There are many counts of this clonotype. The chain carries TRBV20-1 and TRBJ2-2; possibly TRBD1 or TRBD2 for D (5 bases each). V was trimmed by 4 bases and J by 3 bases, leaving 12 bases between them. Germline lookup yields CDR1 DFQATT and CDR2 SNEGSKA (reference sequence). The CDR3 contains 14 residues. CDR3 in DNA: TGCAGTGCTATCCAACAGGAGGACACCGGGGAGCTGTTTTTT. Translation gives CSAIQQEDTGELFF.

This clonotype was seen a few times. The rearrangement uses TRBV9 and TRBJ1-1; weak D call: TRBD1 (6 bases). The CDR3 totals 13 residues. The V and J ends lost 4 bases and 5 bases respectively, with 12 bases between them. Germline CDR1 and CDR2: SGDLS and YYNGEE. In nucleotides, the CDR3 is TGTGCCAGCAGCCCCCAAAGGGGGACTGAAGCTTTCTTT. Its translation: CASSPQRGTEAFF.